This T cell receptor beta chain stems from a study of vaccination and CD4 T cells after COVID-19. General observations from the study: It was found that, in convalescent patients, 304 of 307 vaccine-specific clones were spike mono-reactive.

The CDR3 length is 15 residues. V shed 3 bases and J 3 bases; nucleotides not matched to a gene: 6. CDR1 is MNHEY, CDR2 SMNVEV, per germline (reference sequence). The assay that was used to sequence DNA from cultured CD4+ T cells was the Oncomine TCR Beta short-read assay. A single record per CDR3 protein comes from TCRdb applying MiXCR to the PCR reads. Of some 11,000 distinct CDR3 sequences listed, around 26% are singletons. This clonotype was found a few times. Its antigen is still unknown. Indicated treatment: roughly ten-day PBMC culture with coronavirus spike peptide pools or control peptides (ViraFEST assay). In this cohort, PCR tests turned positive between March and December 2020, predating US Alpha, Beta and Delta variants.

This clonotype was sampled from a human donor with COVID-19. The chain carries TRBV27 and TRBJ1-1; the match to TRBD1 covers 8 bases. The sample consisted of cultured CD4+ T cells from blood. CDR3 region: CASSLTRQGYTEAFF. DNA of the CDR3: TGTGCCAGCAGTTTGACGCGACAGGGGTACACTGAAGCTTTCTTT.